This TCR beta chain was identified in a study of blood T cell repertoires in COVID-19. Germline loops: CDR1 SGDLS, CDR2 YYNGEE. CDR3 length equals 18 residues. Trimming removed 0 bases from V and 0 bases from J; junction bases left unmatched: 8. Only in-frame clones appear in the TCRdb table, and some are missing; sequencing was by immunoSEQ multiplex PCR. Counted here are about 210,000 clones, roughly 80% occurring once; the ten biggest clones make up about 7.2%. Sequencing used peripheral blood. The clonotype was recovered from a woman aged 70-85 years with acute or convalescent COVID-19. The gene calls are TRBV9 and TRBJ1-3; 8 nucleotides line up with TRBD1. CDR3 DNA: TGTGCCAGCAGCGTAGCTAGTACAGGGGGTTACTCTGGAAACACCATATATTTT. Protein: CASSVASTGGYSGNTIYF.